Reported below is one T cell receptor beta chain. The germline V and J ends were trimmed by 1 base and 6 bases, with 4 bases remaining between them. The germline V gene has CDR1 SGHTA and CDR2 FQGNSA. CDR3 length: 13 amino acids. The entry originates in a study of blood T cell repertoires in COVID-19. Using immunoSEQ multiplex PCR, the repertoire was profiled, and TCRdb retains in-frame clones only, with some absent. There are roughly 89,000 clones in the sample; about 80% occur only once, and about a tenth lies in the top ten. This TCR was sampled from a woman in her 70s with acute or convalescent COVID-19. This sequence joins TRBV7-2 and TRBJ1-6; D is uncertain. Sequencing was done on a sample of peripheral blood. CDR3 in amino acids: CASSLDLNSPLHF. The CDR3 DNA reads TGTGCCAGCAGCTTAGATCTTAATTCACCCCTCCACTTT.